A single sample gave rise to the 23 T cell receptor beta chains below, sequenced in a study of shared clonotypes between healthy human individuals. Some clones are missing from TCRdb's copy, which holds only in-frame ones; the method was immunoSEQ multiplex PCR. This sample has about 1.5 million clones, with under 99% found just once. Sequencing was performed on naive CD4+ T cells sorted from blood. Subset: CD45RA+ positively selected. Receptor source: a man aged 25 to 40 in good health.

The genes are TRBV5-1 and TRBJ2-3, with TRBD2 as a possible D gene (6 bases). The CDR3 length is 14 residues. Germline CDR1 is SGHRS and CDR2 is YFSETQ. V was trimmed by 5 bases and J by 5 bases, leaving 15 bases between them. CDR3 DNA: TGCGCCAGCAGAATCGGCGGGATCGGAGATACGCAGTATTTT. Amino acids: CASRIGGIGDTQYF.

About this clone itself: Other DNA sequences in this specimen translate into the identical CDR3. This chain uses TRBV7-2 with TRBJ2-3; D is unclear. The CDR3 is 12 amino acids. V lost 2 bases and J lost 2, with 2 bases in between. Germline-derived CDR1 and CDR2 are SGHTA and FQGNSA. The CDR3, as DNA: TGTGCCAGCAGCTTATCCACAGATACGCAGTATTTT. Translating gives CASSLSTDTQYF.

The chain joins TRBV19 to TRBJ1-2; 8 bases map to TRBD1. The length of the CDR3 is 11 residues. Trimming at V came to 8 bases and at J to 8 bases, leaving 4 bases not matched to a gene. Germline values: CDR1 LNHDA, CDR2 SQIVND (reference sequence). Here the CDR3 reads CASSGGFGYTF. CDR3 in DNA: TGTGCCAGTTCAGGGGGCTTCGGCTACACCTTC.

J is TRBJ2-7 and V is TRBV5-6; 8 nucleotides agree with TRBD2. The junction had 10 bases not matched to a gene; V was cut back by 4 bases and J by 4 bases. Germline V gene sequence: CDR1 SGHDT, CDR2 YYEEEE. The CDR3 consists of 15 residues. The CDR3 protein is CASSIPGLEAYEQYF. CDR3 DNA: TGTGCCAGCAGCATCCCGGGACTAGAGGCTTACGAGCAGTACTTC.

This sequence joins TRBV5-6 and TRBJ1-1; no definite D call. V was shortened by 0 bases and J by 4 bases, with 16 bases between the two germline ends. The CDR3 extends over 16 amino acids. The V gene's germline CDR1 is SGHDT and CDR2 YYEEEE. The CDR3 DNA reads as TGTGCCAGCAGCTTGGCACGGCAACGGGTCTTCACTGAAGCTTTCTTT. This codes for CASSLARQRVFTEAFF.

This chain uses TRBV10-3 with TRBJ2-2, with 10 bases matching TRBD1. The CDR3 consists of 16 residues. CDR1 and CDR2 (germline): ENHRY, SYGVKD. Trimming took 6 bases from V and 6 from J; bases not matched to a gene: 10. The chain's CDR3 is CAIRSSGTGVAGELFF. The CDR3 nucleotides read TGTGCCATCAGAAGTTCCGGGACAGGGGTTGCCGGGGAGCTGTTTTTT.

In its sample, this clone was seen once. The V and J genes are TRBV7-9 and TRBJ2-7; D remains ambiguous. Looked up from germline, CDR1 is SEHNR and CDR2 is FQNEAQ (reference sequence). Trimming cost V 3 bases and J 4 bases, with 10 bases left between them. The CDR3 totals 13 residues. CDR3 loop: CASSFNSPYEQYF. DNA of the CDR3: TGTGCCAGCAGCTTCAACTCACCTTACGAGCAGTACTTC.

The genes are TRBV15 and TRBJ2-7, with D uncertain. Germline V CDR1 and CDR2: LNHNV, YYDKDF (reference sequence). The CDR3 consists of 16 residues. V was shortened by 2 bases and J by 0 bases, with 14 bases between the two germline ends. CDR3 coding DNA: TGTGCCACCAGCAGATATGCACGTCAAAACTCCTACGAGCAGTACTTC. Amino acids: CATSRYARQNSYEQYF.

For the CDR3, the DNA is TGTGCCTGGGTGACAGGGGGCGCAGATACGCAGTATTTT. This codes for CAWVTGGADTQYF. This chain links TRBV30 with TRBJ2-3; 10 bases are a match to TRBD1. The CDR3 length is 13 residues. V gave up 5 bases and J gave up 4 bases; unmatched junction bases: 3. Germline V gene lookup returns CDR1 GTSNPN and CDR2 SVGIG (reference sequence).

This clone appeared a single time. V is TRBV18 and J is TRBJ2-5; TRBD2 matches 7 bases. Looked up from germline, CDR1 is KGHSH and CDR2 is LQKENI. The CDR3 covers 18 residues. With V trimmed by 2 bases and J by 0 bases, 12 bases remained unmatched. As DNA, the CDR3 is TGTGCCAGCTCACCATTAACGAGGGGAGGGGCTAACCAAGAGACCCAGTACTTC. Its protein product is CASSPLTRGGANQETQYF.

The gene calls are TRBV11-2 and TRBJ2-2; 8 nucleotides align to TRBD1. The CDR3 has 15 residues. Germline V CDR1 and CDR2: SGHAT, FQNNGV. The V and J ends lost 3 bases and 3 bases, in that order; junction bases with no gene match: 3. The CDR3 loop is CASSFRRGHTGELFF. The CDR3 nucleotides are TGTGCCAGCAGCTTCCGCAGGGGGCACACCGGGGAGCTGTTTTTT.

The chain couples TRBV25-1 to TRBJ1-3, with no clear D. V was trimmed by 3 bases and J by 1 base, leaving 10 bases between them. The CDR3 extends over 15 amino acids. From germline, CDR1 is MGHDK and CDR2 SYGVNS. The CDR3 DNA reads TGTGCCAGCAGTGATCCAGGAGGTTCTGGAAACACCATATATTTT. Translation gives CASSDPGGSGNTIYF.

This clone appeared a single time. The CDR3 region has the DNA TGTGCCATCAGTGAACCCGGACAGAAGCAGTACTTC. Amino acids: CAISEPGQKQYF. J is TRBJ2-7 and V is TRBV10-3; perhaps TRBD1 as D (6 bases). Germline V lookup: CDR1 ENHRY, CDR2 SYGVKD. V gave up 3 bases and J gave up 8 bases, with 11 bases separating them. The CDR3 contains 12 residues.

In DNA form, the CDR3 reads TGTGCCAGCAGGTCCCCAGGGTTAGGCGGGTTCCGGGGCGAGCAGTACTTC. Encoded protein: CASRSPGLGGFRGEQYF. This rearrangement joins TRBV11-2 to TRBJ2-7, with D possibly called TRBD1 or TRBD2 (5 bases each). The CDR3 is made up of 17 amino acids. Germline CDR1 and CDR2: SGHAT and FQNNGV. V lost 6 bases, J lost 6 bases, and 27 bases lay in between. Supplemented by reference TRBV11-2 and TRBJ2-7, the full variable domain reads EAGVAQSPRYKIIEKRQSVAFWCNPISGHATLYWYQQILGQGPKLLIQFQNNGVVDDSQLPKDRFSAERLKGVDSTLKIQPAKLEDSAVYLCASRSPGLGGFRGEQYFGPGTRLTVT.

This rearrangement joins TRBV28 to TRBJ1-1; D ambiguous. Trimming cost V 4 bases and J 4 bases, with 13 bases left between them. Germline V gene sequence: CDR1 MDHEN, CDR2 SYDVKM. The CDR3 covers 14 residues. The CDR3 nucleotides are TGTGCCAGCAGTTGGGAAGGGCGAAGCACTGAAGCTTTCTTT. Residues: CASSWEGRSTEAFF.

About this clone itself: Different DNA sequences within this sample yield the same CDR3. The V call is TRBV7-2, the J call TRBJ2-1; weak D call: TRBD1 (6 bases). The CDR3 has 15 amino acids. CDR1 and CDR2 (germline): SGHTA, FQGNSA. Trimming pared 5 bases from V and 1 base from J, leaving 12 bases between. The CDR3 region has the DNA TGTGCCAGCAGCCCTGACAGGAGTTCCTACAATGAGCAGTTCTTC. It specifies CASSPDRSSYNEQFF. The variable domain in full, completed from reference TRBV7-2 and TRBJ2-1, reads GAGVSQSPSNKVTEKGKDVELRCDPISGHTALYWYRQSLGQGLEFLIYFQGNSAPDKSGLPSDRFSAERTGGSVSTLTIQRTQQEDSAVYLCASSPDRSSYNEQFFGPGTRLTVL.

The gene calls are TRBV28 and TRBJ2-7; TRBD2 matches 7 bases. CDR1 and CDR2 (germline): MDHEN, SYDVKM. V lost 5 bases, J lost 3 bases, and 10 bases stayed unmatched. The CDR3 sequence is 15 residues long. Here the CDR3 DNA reads TGTGCCAGCAGTATAACTAGCGCCCTTGACTACGAGCAGTACTTC. This sequence encodes CASSITSALDYEQYF.

The chain links TRBV27 to TRBJ1-4; a weak D match, TRBD1 (6 bases). This CDR3 has 14 amino acids. With 3 bases removed from V and 7 bases from J, the gap between germline ends came to 12 bases. The germline V gene has CDR1 MNHEY and CDR2 SMNVEV (reference sequence). Written as DNA, the CDR3 is TGTGCCAGCAGTTTGTACAGGGCGGGTGAAAAACTGTTTTTT. Amino acids: CASSLYRAGEKLFF.

The chain links TRBV30 to TRBJ2-7, with D possibly being TRBD1 or TRBD2 (6 bases each). CDR3 size: 12 residues. Germline CDR1 and CDR2: GTSNPN and SVGIG (reference sequence). V was trimmed by 5 bases and J by 2 bases, leaving 10 bases between them. The CDR3 coding sequence is TGTGCCTGGGGAGGGGGGCCCTACGAGCAGTACTTC. This encodes CAWGGGPYEQYF. The whole variable domain, filled in from reference TRBV30 and TRBJ2-7, reads SQTIHQWPATLVQPVGSPLSLECTVEGTSNPNLYWYRQAAGRGLQLLFYSVGIGQISSEVPQNLSASRPQDRQFILSSKKLLLSDSGFYLCAWGGGPYEQYFGPGTRLTVT.

This chain uses TRBV5-1 with TRBJ2-2, with 13 bases matching TRBD2. Germline values: CDR1 SGHRS, CDR2 YFSETQ. V shed 8 bases, J shed 6 bases, and the junction held 13 bases outside the gene matches. The length of the CDR3 is 17 residues. The CDR3 DNA is TGCGCCAGTCAACCCTTGGGACTAGCGGGAAGCGCCGGGGAGCTGTTTTTT. This codes for CASQPLGLAGSAGELFF.

The rearrangement joins TRBV5-1 to TRBJ2-1; 8 bases map to TRBD2. The length of the CDR3 is 14 residues. Germline V CDR1 and CDR2: SGHRS, YFSETQ. V lost 2 bases, J lost 10 bases, and 8 bases stayed unmatched. This chain's CDR3 is CASSLGGSGIEQFF. The CDR3 nucleotides read TGCGCCAGCAGCTTAGGGGGTAGCGGGATCGAGCAGTTCTTC. Variable domain in full (rest from reference TRBV5-1 and TRBJ2-1): KAGVTQTPRYLIKTRGQQVTLSCSPISGHRSVSWYQQTPGQGLQFLFEYFSETQRNKGNFPGRFSGRQFSNSRSEMNVSTLELGDSALYLCASSLGGSGIEQFFGPGTRLTVL.

This chain connects TRBV5-1 to TRBJ2-3; possibly TRBD1 for D (5 bases). V was trimmed by 1 base and J by 4 bases, leaving 13 bases between them. Germline CDR1 is SGHRS and CDR2 is YFSETQ. The CDR3 contains 15 residues. The CDR3: CASSLRQTTPDTQYF. DNA for the CDR3: TGCGCCAGCAGCTTGAGACAGACAACCCCAGATACGCAGTATTTT.

This chain links TRBV14 with TRBJ2-7, with 7 nucleotides matching TRBD2. CDR1 is SGHDN and CDR2 is FVKESK in the germline V gene. Trimming took 4 bases from V and 1 from J; bases not matched to a gene: 7. This CDR3 has 15 amino acids. CDR3 sequence reads: CASSLTSALSYEQYF. As DNA, the CDR3 is TGTGCCAGCAGCCTTACTAGCGCACTTTCCTACGAGCAGTACTTC.